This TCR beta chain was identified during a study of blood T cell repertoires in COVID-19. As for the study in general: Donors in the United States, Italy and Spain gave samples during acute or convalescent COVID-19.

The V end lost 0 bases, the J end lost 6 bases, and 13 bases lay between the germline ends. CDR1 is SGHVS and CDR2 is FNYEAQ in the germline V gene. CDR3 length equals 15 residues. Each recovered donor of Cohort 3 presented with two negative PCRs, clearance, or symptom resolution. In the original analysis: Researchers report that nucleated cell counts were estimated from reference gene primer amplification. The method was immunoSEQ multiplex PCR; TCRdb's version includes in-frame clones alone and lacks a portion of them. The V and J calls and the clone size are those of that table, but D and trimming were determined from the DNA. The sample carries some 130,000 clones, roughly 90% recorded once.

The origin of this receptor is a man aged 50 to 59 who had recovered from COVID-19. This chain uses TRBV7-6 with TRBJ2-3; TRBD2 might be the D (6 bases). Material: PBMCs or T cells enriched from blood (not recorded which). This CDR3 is CASSLAAAGRDTQYF. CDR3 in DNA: TGTGCCAGCAGCTTAGCTGCGGCGGGGAGGGATACGCAGTATTTT.